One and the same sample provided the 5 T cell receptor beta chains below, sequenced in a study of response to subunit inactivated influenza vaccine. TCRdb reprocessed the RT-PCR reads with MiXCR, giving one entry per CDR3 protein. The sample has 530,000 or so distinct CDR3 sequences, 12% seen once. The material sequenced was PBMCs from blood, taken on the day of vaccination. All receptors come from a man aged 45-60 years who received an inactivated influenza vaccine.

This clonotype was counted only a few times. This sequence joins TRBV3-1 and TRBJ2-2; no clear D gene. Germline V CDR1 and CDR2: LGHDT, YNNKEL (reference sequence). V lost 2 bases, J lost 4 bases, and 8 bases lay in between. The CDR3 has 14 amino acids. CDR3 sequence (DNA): TGTGCCAGCAGCCAACTTCGGACCACCGGGGAGCTGTTTTTT. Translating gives CASSQLRTTGELFF. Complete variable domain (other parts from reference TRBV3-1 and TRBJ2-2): DTAVSQTPKYLVTQMGNDKSIKCEQNLGHDTMYWYKQDSKKFLKIMFSYNNKELIINETVPNRFSPKSPDKAHLNLHINSLELGDSAVYFCASSQLRTTGELFFGEGSRLTVL.

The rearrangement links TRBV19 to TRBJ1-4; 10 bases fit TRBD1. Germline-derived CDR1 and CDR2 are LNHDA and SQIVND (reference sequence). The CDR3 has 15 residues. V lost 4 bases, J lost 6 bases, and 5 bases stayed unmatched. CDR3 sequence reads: CASSTRQGAHEKLFF. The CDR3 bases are TGTGCCAGTAGTACAAGACAGGGGGCACATGAAAAACTGTTTTTT.

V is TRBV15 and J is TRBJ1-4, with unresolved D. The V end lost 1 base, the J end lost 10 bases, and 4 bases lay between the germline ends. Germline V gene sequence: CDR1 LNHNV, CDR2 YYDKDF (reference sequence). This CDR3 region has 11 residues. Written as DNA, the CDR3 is TGTGCCACCAGCAGAGCGGCAAAACTGTTTTTT. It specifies CATSRAAKLFF.

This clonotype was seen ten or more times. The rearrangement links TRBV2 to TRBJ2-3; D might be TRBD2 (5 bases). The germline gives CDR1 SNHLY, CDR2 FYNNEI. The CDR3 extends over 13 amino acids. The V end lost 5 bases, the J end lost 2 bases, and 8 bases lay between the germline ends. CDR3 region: CASSRGITDTQYF. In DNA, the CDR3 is TGTGCCAGCAGTCGAGGGATCACAGATACGCAGTATTTT. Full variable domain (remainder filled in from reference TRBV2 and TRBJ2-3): EPEVTQTPSHQVTQMGQEVILRCVPISNHLYFYWYRQILGQKVEFLVSFYNNEISEKSEIFDDQFSVERPDGSNFTLKIRSTKLEDSAMYFCASSRGITDTQYFGPGTRLTVL.

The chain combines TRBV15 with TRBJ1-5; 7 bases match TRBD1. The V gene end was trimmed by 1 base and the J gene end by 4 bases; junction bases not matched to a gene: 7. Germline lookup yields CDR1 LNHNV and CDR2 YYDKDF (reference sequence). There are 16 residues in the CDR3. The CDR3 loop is CATSRVLEQGNQPQHF. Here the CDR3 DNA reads TGTGCCACCAGCAGAGTTTTAGAACAGGGGAATCAGCCCCAGCATTTT.